This is a list of T cell receptor beta chains from one sample in a study of blood T cell repertoires in COVID-19. Data came from immunoSEQ multiplex PCR; TCRdb stores just in-frame clones and leaves some out. Here the sample spans some 83,000 clones, roughly 79% being singletons. Sequencing was performed on peripheral blood. These receptors were taken from a man at least 80 years old with acute or convalescent COVID-19. CDR3s include the opening cysteine and the closing phenylalanine or tryptophan. The order of the fields is CDR3 DNA, CDR3 protein, V gene, D gene, J gene. The D gene is left open where the match is weak.

TGTGCCAGCAGTGAATGGGGGCGGGCGGGCTACACCTTC | CASSEWGRAGYTF | TRBV2 | - | TRBJ1-2
TGTGCCAGCAGCCAGAGGCTTTTCCCCGGGACAGCCGAATTTGTAAAACGAAACACCGGGGAGCTGTTTTTT | CASSQRLFPGTAEFVKRNTGELFF | TRBV14 | TRBD1 | TRBJ2-2
TGTGCCAGCAGCCCACAGAGTGACTACGAGCAGTACTTC | CASSPQSDYEQYF | TRBV7-2 | - | TRBJ2-7
TGTGCCAGCAGCTTAGTAAGGGGAAACACTGAAGCTTTCTTT | CASSLVRGNTEAFF | TRBV11-2 | - | TRBJ1-1
TGTGCCAGCAGCGTAGGCGGGAGGGCCCAGGAGACCCAGTACTTC | CASSVGGRAQETQYF | TRBV9 | TRBD2 | TRBJ2-5
TGTGCCTGGAGTGTAGGGGTTTGGCAGCCCCAGCATTTT | CAWSVGVWQPQHF | TRBV30 | - | TRBJ1-5
TGTGCCAGCTCATCAAGCAGGACTGTTCTCAATCAGCCCCAGCATTTT | CASSSSRTVLNQPQHF | TRBV18 | - | TRBJ1-5
TGTGCCAGCAGCCCAAGTGGGCAGCTGAACACCATATATTTT | CASSPSGQLNTIYF | TRBV9 | - | TRBJ1-3
TGTGCCAGCAAAAGAGCGCTCGGGACCCAGTACTTC | CASKRALGTQYF | TRBV6-5 | - | TRBJ2-5
TGCGCCAGCAGCCCGACAGGGATCGGGGATGAAGCTTTCTTT | CASSPTGIGDEAFF | TRBV5-1 | TRBD1 | TRBJ1-1
TGTGCCAGCAGCCTATCCGTCAGCACAGATACGCAGTATTTT | CASSLSVSTDTQYF | TRBV27 | - | TRBJ2-3